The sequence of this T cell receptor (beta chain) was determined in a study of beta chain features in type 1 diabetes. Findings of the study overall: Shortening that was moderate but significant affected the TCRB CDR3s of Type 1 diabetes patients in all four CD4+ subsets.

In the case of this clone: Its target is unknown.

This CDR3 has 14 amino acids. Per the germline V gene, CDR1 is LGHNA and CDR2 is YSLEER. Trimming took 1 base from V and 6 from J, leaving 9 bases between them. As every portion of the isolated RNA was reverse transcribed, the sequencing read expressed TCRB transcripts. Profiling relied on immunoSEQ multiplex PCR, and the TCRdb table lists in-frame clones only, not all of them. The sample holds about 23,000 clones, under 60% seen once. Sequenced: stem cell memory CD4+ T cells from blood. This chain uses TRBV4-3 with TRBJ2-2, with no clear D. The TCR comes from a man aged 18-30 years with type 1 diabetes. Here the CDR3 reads CASSQVSRAGELFF. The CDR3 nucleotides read TGCGCCAGCAGCCAAGTATCCCGAGCCGGGGAGCTGTTTTTT.